This T cell receptor beta chain was observed in a study of T cell responses to AZD1222 COVID-19 vaccine. Points from the study as a whole: Clonal diversity was possibly underestimated, and the donors were mostly white British, with more females. Distributed over spike, vaccine-associated CD4 TCRs predominated at 160-218 and 743-854. Repertoires in all cases were sampled only once the peak T cell response had passed. An increase in Spike-specific TCR breadth and depth was observed after two AZD1222 doses.

Clones were read by immunoSEQ multiplex PCR, and TCRdb kept only the in-frame ones, dropping some. The table includes approximately 68,000 clones, 87% detected once. This CDR3 comprises 15 residues. Trimming took 1 base from V and 3 from J; bases not matched to a gene: 2. Germline CDR1 reads LNHDA; CDR2 reads SQIVND (reference sequence). Concerning this clone itself: What it recognizes is unknown.

Sequenced here: peripheral blood, sampled on day 0 of AZD1222 vaccination. The sequence was collected from an adult in good health. The gene calls are TRBV19 and TRBJ2-5, with 10 positions matching TRBD2. The CDR3 loop reads CASSIVAGGEETQYF. The CDR3 region has the DNA TGTGCCAGTAGTATAGTAGCGGGGGGTGAAGAGACCCAGTACTTC.